This T cell receptor beta chain was captured by sequencing in a study of blood T cell repertoires in COVID-19. Study details: There were acute and convalescent COVID-19 samples, and they came from the United States, Italy and Spain.

This CDR3 is built from 14 residues. Trimming at V came to 5 bases and at J to 6 bases, leaving 4 bases not matched to a gene. Germline V gene lookup returns CDR1 LGHNA and CDR2 YNFKEQ. The method was immunoSEQ multiplex PCR; TCRdb's version includes in-frame clones alone and lacks a portion of them. The sample shows 50,000 to 60,000 clones, approximately 86% of them seen only once. This clonotype was sampled from a man aged 35 to 55 with COVID-19, enrolled during active disease. The chain couples TRBV4-2 to TRBJ2-1; 10 bases match TRBD2. The specimen was peripheral blood. CDR3 nucleotide sequence: TGTGCCAGCAGCGCCGCTAGCGGGAGCAATGAGCAGTTCTTC. Its protein is CASSAASGSNEQFF.